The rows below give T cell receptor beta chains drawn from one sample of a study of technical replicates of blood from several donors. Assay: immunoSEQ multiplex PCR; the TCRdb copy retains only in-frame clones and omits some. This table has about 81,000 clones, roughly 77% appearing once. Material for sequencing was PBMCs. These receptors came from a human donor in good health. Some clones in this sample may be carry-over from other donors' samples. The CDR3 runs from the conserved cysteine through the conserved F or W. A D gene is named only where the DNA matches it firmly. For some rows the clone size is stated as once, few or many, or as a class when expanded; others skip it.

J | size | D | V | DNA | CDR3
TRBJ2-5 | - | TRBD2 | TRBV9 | TGTGCCAGCAGCGCAGGACTAGCGGGTAAAGAGACCCAGTACTTC | CASSAGLAGKETQYF
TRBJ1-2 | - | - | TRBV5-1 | TGCGCCAGCAGCCCTGGGGGCAGGGAAGATGGCTACACCTTC | CASSPGGREDGYTF
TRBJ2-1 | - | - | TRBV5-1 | TGCGCCAGCAGCCCCGCCCGGGCCACAGCGGGTGAGCAGTTCTTC | CASSPARATAGEQFF
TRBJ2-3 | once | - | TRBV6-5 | TGTGCCAGCAGTTACTCGACTAGCACAGATACGCAGTATTTT | CASSYSTSTDTQYF
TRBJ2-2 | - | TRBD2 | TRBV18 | TGTGCCAGCTCACCAAAATCAACGGGACTAGCGGCTAACACCGGGGAGCTGTTTTTT | CASSPKSTGLAANTGELFF
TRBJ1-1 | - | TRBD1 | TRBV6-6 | TGTGCCAGCAGTTACTCTGGGACAGTCAACACTGAAGCTTTCTTT | CASSYSGTVNTEAFF
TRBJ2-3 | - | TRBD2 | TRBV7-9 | TGTGCCAGCAGCCCTAGCGGGAGGGCCCAAGATACGCAGTATTTT | CASSPSGRAQDTQYF
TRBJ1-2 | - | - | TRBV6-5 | TGTGCCAGCACCGGCGGGGCGGGTAGTCGCGGCTACACCTTC | CASTGGAGSRGYTF
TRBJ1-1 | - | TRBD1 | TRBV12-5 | TGTGCTAGTGGCAACGACAGGGGTGCTTTCTTT | CASGNDRGAFF
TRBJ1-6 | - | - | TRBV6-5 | TGTGCCAGCTCGAAGGGCGGGAATTCACCCCTCCACTTT | CASSKGGNSPLHF
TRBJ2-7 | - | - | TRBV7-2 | TGTGCCAGCAGCTTAGAGGGGTTCTACGAGCAGTACTTC | CASSLEGFYEQYF
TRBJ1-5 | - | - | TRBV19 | TGTGCCAGTAGTATAGATCAAGCTTTCAATCAGCCCCAGCATTTT | CASSIDQAFNQPQHF
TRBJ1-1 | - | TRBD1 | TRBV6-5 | TGTGCCAGCAGTTACTCACCGGGACAGGGGTCAGCTTTCTTT | CASSYSPGQGSAFF
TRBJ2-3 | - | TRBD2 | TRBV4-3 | TGCGCCAGCAGCCGGACGGGGGGGCAGCCCACAGATACGCAGTATTTT | CASSRTGGQPTDTQYF
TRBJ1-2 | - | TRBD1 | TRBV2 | TGTGCCAGCAGCCCGGGACAGCTAGCTGAGGGCTACACCTTC | CASSPGQLAEGYTF
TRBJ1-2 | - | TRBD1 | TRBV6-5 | TGTGCCAGCAGTGGGACAGGGGGAAGATATGGCTACACCTTC | CASSGTGGRYGYTF
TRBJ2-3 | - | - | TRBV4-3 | TGCGCCAGCAGCCAAGGTTGGCTAGCGACAGATACGCAGTATTTT | CASSQGWLATDTQYF
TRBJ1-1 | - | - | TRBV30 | TGTGCCTGGGGGGGGAGTATCGGGGTTGAAGCTTTCTTT | CAWGGSIGVEAFF
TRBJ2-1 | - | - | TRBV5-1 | TGCGCCAGCACGAGGGAGGCTGAGCAGTTCTTC | CASTREAEQFF
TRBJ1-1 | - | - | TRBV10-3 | TGTGCCATCAGTGAGTCGCGTCTCAGGGGACGAGGCACTGAAGCTTTCTTT | CAISESRLRGRGTEAFF
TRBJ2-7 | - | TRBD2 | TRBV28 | TGTGCCAGCAGTCCCCCGGGACTAGCGGCCTACGAGCAGTACTTC | CASSPPGLAAYEQYF
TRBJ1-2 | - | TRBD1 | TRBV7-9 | TGTGCCAGCAGCCCAGGGGGCCCAGCGAACTATGGCTACACCTTC | CASSPGGPANYGYTF
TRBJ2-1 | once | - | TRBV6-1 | TGTGCCAGCAGTCCACTAGGCAATGAGCAGTTCTTC | CASSPLGNEQFF
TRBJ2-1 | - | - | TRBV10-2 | TGCGCCAGCAGTCCCGACTGGCGGCGGCAGTTCTTC | CASSPDWRRQFF
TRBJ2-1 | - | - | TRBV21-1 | TGTGCCAGCAGCAGATACCGGGACAGCAAGAGCTCCTACAATGAGCAGTTCTTC | CASSRYRDSKSSYNEQFF
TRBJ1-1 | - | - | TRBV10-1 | TGCGCCAGCAGTGAGGACAGCACGAACACTGAAGCTTTCTTT | CASSEDSTNTEAFF
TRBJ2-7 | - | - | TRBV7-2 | TGTGCCAGCAGCTTAGCGGGGCCCCAGTACTTC | CASSLAGPQYF
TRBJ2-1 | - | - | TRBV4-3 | TGCGCCAGCAGCCAAGAGACCGGGTATGAGCAGTTCTTC | CASSQETGYEQFF
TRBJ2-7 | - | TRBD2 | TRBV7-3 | TGTGCCAGCAGCCTTAGCGGGGGGGCGAGTTTCCACGAGCAGTACTTC | CASSLSGGASFHEQYF
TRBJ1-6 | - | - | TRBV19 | TGTGCCAGTAGTTCCCAGGGCGGCGATAATTCACCCCTCCACTTT | CASSSQGGDNSPLHF
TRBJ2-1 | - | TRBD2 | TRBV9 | TGTGCCAGCGACACTAGCGGGAGGTTCAATGAGCAGTTCTTC | CASDTSGRFNEQFF
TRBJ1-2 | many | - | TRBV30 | TGTGCCTGGAGAATGGGGCAGGGATGTCCATTTGGCTATGGCTACACCTTC | CAWRMGQGCPFGYGYTF
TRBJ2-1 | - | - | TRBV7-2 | TGTGCCAGCAGCTTAGATCGGCAGGCCTACAATGAGCAGTTCTTC | CASSLDRQAYNEQFF
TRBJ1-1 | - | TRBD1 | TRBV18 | TGTGCCAGCTCACGGGGACAGGGGATGGGAAACACTGAAGCTTTCTTT | CASSRGQGMGNTEAFF
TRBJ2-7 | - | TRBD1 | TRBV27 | TGTGCCAGCAGTTTAGGGTCAGGGGGCCTTTTCGAGCAGTACTTC | CASSLGSGGLFEQYF
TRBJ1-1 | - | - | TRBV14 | TGTGCCAGCAGCCGACAGGCAAGTGAAGCTTTCTTT | CASSRQASEAFF
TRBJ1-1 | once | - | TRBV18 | TGTGCCAGCTCACGTTTACGAGTAACTGAAGCTTTCTTT | CASSRLRVTEAFF
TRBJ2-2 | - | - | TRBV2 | TGTGCCAGCAGCCCCCCGGGGGCCGGGGAGCTGTTTTTT | CASSPPGAGELFF
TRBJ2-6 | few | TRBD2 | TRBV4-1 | TGCGCCAGCAGCCCGTGGGCCCGGGGGGTATCTGGGGCCAACGTCCTGACTTTC | CASSPWARGVSGANVLTF
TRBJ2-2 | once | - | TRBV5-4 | TGTGCCAGCAGCGAGCCCAGGCGGGGCCCCGGGGAGCTGTTTTTT | CASSEPRRGPGELFF
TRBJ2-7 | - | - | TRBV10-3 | TGTGCCATCAGCCTTTCCGGGACACCTTCCTACGAGCAGTACTTC | CAISLSGTPSYEQYF
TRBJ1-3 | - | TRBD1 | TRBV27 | TGTGCCAGCAGTTTAAGGGGGCCTGGAAACACCATATATTTT | CASSLRGPGNTIYF
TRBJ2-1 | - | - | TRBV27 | TGTGCCAGCAGCCTGAGCCCAACGAATGAGCAGTTCTTC | CASSLSPTNEQFF